This is a list of T cell receptor beta chains from one sample in a study of shared clonotypes between healthy human individuals. Profiled with immunoSEQ multiplex PCR; TCRdb holds only in-frame clones, not every one. The sample has some 95,000 clones, approximately 61% seen once. Sequenced input: memory CD8+ T cells sorted from blood. The receptor set was obtained from a man aged 25 to 40 in good health. Both conserved end residues are part of each CDR3. Each record gives: CDR3 protein, CDR3 DNA, D gene, V gene, J gene, clone size. D genes are given only for firm matches. The size field is filled for only some rows; it gives once, few, many or a size class.

CDR3 protein: CSVVQGMAAGELFF
CDR3 DNA: TGCAGCGTTGTACAGGGTATGGCAGCCGGGGAGCTGTTTTTT
D gene: NA
V gene: TRBV29-1
J gene: TRBJ2-2
clone size: once

CDR3 protein: CASSPNRGAMYEQYF
CDR3 DNA: TGTGCCAGCAGCCCAAATCGGGGGGCTATGTACGAGCAGTACTTC
D gene: NA
V gene: TRBV9
J gene: TRBJ2-7
clone size: NA

CDR3 protein: CASRPSNQPQHF
CDR3 DNA: TGTGCCAGCAGACCTAGCAATCAGCCCCAGCATTTT
D gene: NA
V gene: TRBV28
J gene: TRBJ1-5
clone size: few

CDR3 protein: CASSPSGRGTDTQYF
CDR3 DNA: TGCGCCAGCAGCCCTAGCGGGAGGGGGACAGATACGCAGTATTTT
D gene: TRBD2
V gene: TRBV4-1
J gene: TRBJ2-3
clone size: few

CDR3 protein: CAISETGYNEQFF
CDR3 DNA: TGTGCCATCAGTGAAACAGGCTACAATGAGCAGTTCTTC
D gene: NA
V gene: TRBV10-3
J gene: TRBJ2-1
clone size: once

CDR3 protein: CASSVGGSPNQPQHF
CDR3 DNA: TGTGCCAGCAGCGTAGGCGGCAGTCCCAATCAGCCCCAGCATTTT
D gene: NA
V gene: TRBV9
J gene: TRBJ1-5
clone size: NA

CDR3 protein: CGKYLITQSRANVLTF
CDR3 DNA: TGTGGCAAATACTTAATAACACAAAGTCGGGCCAACGTCCTGACTTTC
D gene: NA
V gene: TRBV8-2
J gene: TRBJ2-6
clone size: NA

CDR3 protein: CASSESGGGSDTQYF
CDR3 DNA: TGTGCCAGCAGTGAATCGGGAGGGGGTTCAGATACGCAGTATTTT
D gene: TRBD2
V gene: TRBV6-1
J gene: TRBJ2-3
clone size: few

CDR3 protein: CASSVVGHEVNTEAFF
CDR3 DNA: TGTGCCAGCAGTGTGGTGGGACACGAGGTCAACACTGAAGCTTTCTTT
D gene: NA
V gene: TRBV6-1
J gene: TRBJ1-1
clone size: NA

CDR3 protein: CASSSNTGTSGRGRDTQYF
CDR3 DNA: TGTGCCAGCAGCTCTAATACAGGGACTAGCGGGAGAGGGAGAGATACGCAGTATTTT
D gene: TRBD2
V gene: TRBV7-8
J gene: TRBJ2-3
clone size: NA

CDR3 protein: CASRSGGASWETQYF
CDR3 DNA: TGTGCCAGTAGGTCAGGGGGCGCGAGCTGGGAGACCCAGTACTTC
D gene: TRBD1
V gene: TRBV19
J gene: TRBJ2-5
clone size: NA

CDR3 protein: CASSLTLGANVLTF
CDR3 DNA: TGTGCCAGCAGTTTAACACTCGGGGCCAACGTCCTGACTTTC
D gene: NA
V gene: TRBV27
J gene: TRBJ2-6
clone size: NA

CDR3 protein: CASSLAASSYNEQFF
CDR3 DNA: TGTGCCAGCAGCCTAGCGGCGAGCTCCTACAATGAGCAGTTCTTC
D gene: TRBD2
V gene: TRBV7-6
J gene: TRBJ2-1
clone size: NA

CDR3 protein: CSTGFRETQYF
CDR3 DNA: TGCAGTACAGGGTTCCGAGAGACCCAGTACTTC
D gene: NA
V gene: TRBV20-1
J gene: TRBJ2-5
clone size: NA

CDR3 protein: CASSLELAPTGELFF
CDR3 DNA: TGTGCCAGCAGCTTGGAACTGGCGCCAACCGGGGAGCTGTTTTTT
D gene: NA
V gene: TRBV5-4
J gene: TRBJ2-2
clone size: many

CDR3 protein: CASKLAGQETQYF
CDR3 DNA: TGTGCCAGCAAGCTAGCGGGCCAAGAGACCCAGTACTTC
D gene: TRBD2
V gene: TRBV2
J gene: TRBJ2-5
clone size: NA

CDR3 protein: CAISEPSGDHGNEQFF
CDR3 DNA: TGTGCCATCAGTGAACCTAGCGGCGACCACGGCAATGAGCAGTTCTTC
D gene: TRBD2
V gene: TRBV10-3
J gene: TRBJ2-1
clone size: NA

CDR3 protein: CATRAVSYEQYF
CDR3 DNA: TGTGCCACCCGGGCCGTCTCCTACGAGCAGTACTTC
D gene: NA
V gene: TRBV28
J gene: TRBJ2-7
clone size: few

CDR3 protein: CASSLPPNGRNEQYF
CDR3 DNA: TGTGCCAGCAGCCTTCCCCCAAACGGACGGAACGAGCAGTACTTC
D gene: NA
V gene: TRBV5-8
J gene: TRBJ2-7
clone size: NA

CDR3 protein: CASSQDLTSRELFF
CDR3 DNA: TGTGCCAGCAGCCAAGACTTGACTAGCAGGGAGCTGTTTTTT
D gene: TRBD2
V gene: TRBV14
J gene: TRBJ2-2
clone size: few

CDR3 protein: CASSSTAATNEKLFF
CDR3 DNA: TGTGCCAGCAGTTCAACAGCTGCAACTAATGAAAAACTGTTTTTT
D gene: NA
V gene: TRBV28
J gene: TRBJ1-4
clone size: NA

CDR3 protein: CASSSPSTEGYEQYF
CDR3 DNA: TGTGCCAGCAGCTCACCTAGCACGGAGGGGTACGAGCAGTACTTC
D gene: NA
V gene: TRBV7-9
J gene: TRBJ2-7
clone size: NA

CDR3 protein: CASSLRGGHYNEQFF
CDR3 DNA: TGTGCCAGCAGCTTGAGGGGCGGGCACTACAATGAGCAGTTCTTC
D gene: NA
V gene: TRBV5-4
J gene: TRBJ2-1
clone size: NA

CDR3 protein: CASSYPSGKGSDTQYF
CDR3 DNA: TGTGCCAGCAGCTACCCTAGCGGGAAGGGTTCAGATACGCAGTATTTT
D gene: TRBD2
V gene: TRBV7-9
J gene: TRBJ2-3
clone size: NA

CDR3 protein: CASSLRPGAGSTDTQYF
CDR3 DNA: TGCGCCAGCAGCTTGCGCCCTGGGGCGGGAAGCACAGATACGCAGTATTTT
D gene: NA
V gene: TRBV5-1
J gene: TRBJ2-3
clone size: NA

CDR3 protein: CASSICRSQSRANVLTF
CDR3 DNA: TGTGCCAGCAGCATATGCCGCTCACAAAGTCGGGCCAACGTCCTGACTTTC
D gene: NA
V gene: TRBV7-6
J gene: TRBJ2-6
clone size: NA